This is a list of T cell receptor beta chains from one sample in a study of identical twins. Each CDR3 protein is one row after TCRdb ran MiXCR on the 5' RACE reads. The sample lists under 900,000 distinct CDR3 sequences; approximately 13% were seen once. A further study also used this sample, focusing on yellow fever vaccine responses in identical twins.

The sequencing input was PBMCs. The origin of the receptors is a woman aged 18 to 35 in good health. Each CDR3 is given with its conserved first and last residue. D genes are given only for firm matches. Rows may omit the clone size; those that give it use once, few, many or a size class.

d_gene: -
v_gene: TRBV3-1
j_gene: TRBJ2-5
abundance: -
CDR3aa: CASSHNAGLGQETQYF
CDR3nt: TGTGCCAGCAGCCATAACGCGGGGTTGGGGCAAGAGACCCAGTACTTC

d_gene: -
v_gene: TRBV19
j_gene: TRBJ1-1
abundance: many
CDR3aa: CASLDRLTEAFF
CDR3nt: TGTGCCAGTCTCGACAGGCTCACTGAAGCTTTCTTT

d_gene: -
v_gene: TRBV12-3/TRBV12-4
j_gene: TRBJ1-4
abundance: -
CDR3aa: CASSPGATQTSNEKLFF
CDR3nt: TGTGCCAGCAGCCCAGGGGCGACACAGACCTCTAATGAAAAACTGTTTTTT

d_gene: -
v_gene: TRBV29-1
j_gene: TRBJ2-3
abundance: few
CDR3aa: CSVEDTRGSTDTQYF
CDR3nt: TGCAGCGTTGAAGATACTCGAGGGAGCACAGATACGCAGTATTTT

d_gene: -
v_gene: TRBV6-5
j_gene: TRBJ1-2
abundance: -
CDR3aa: CASSLDTLGGYTF
CDR3nt: TGTGCCAGCAGTTTGGACACCTTGGGGGGCTACACCTTC

d_gene: -
v_gene: TRBV20-1
j_gene: TRBJ1-1
abundance: -
CDR3aa: CCARDGAGGASTEAFF
CDR3nt: TGCTGTGCTAGAGATGGGGCGGGGGGGGCGTCCACTGAAGCTTTCTTT

d_gene: TRBD1
v_gene: TRBV10-3
j_gene: TRBJ1-1
abundance: many
CDR3aa: CAITIGTANTEAFF
CDR3nt: TGTGCCATCACCATCGGGACAGCCAACACTGAAGCTTTCTTT

d_gene: -
v_gene: TRBV5-1
j_gene: TRBJ1-2
abundance: -
CDR3aa: CASSLAKGPNYGYTF
CDR3nt: TGCGCCAGCAGCTTGGCCAAGGGCCCTAACTATGGCTACACCTTC

d_gene: -
v_gene: TRBV19
j_gene: TRBJ1-1
abundance: -
CDR3aa: CASSMRPGNTEAFF
CDR3nt: TGTGCCAGTAGTATGCGTCCGGGGAATACTGAAGCTTTCTTT

d_gene: -
v_gene: TRBV7-2
j_gene: TRBJ2-3
abundance: -
CDR3aa: CASSLFSGLQYF
CDR3nt: TGTGCCAGCAGCTTATTCTCGGGATTGCAGTATTTT

d_gene: -
v_gene: TRBV7-8
j_gene: TRBJ1-1
abundance: few
CDR3aa: CASSPARENTEAFF
CDR3nt: TGTGCCAGCAGCCCAGCCAGGGAGAACACTGAAGCTTTCTTT

d_gene: TRBD2
v_gene: TRBV3-1
j_gene: TRBJ2-1
abundance: -
CDR3aa: CASSKGGTGGRWEQFF
CDR3nt: TGTGCCAGCAGCAAAGGGGGAACGGGAGGGCGATGGGAGCAGTTCTTC

d_gene: -
v_gene: TRBV12-3/TRBV12-4
j_gene: TRBJ1-5
abundance: -
CDR3aa: CASSLAPRGDQPQHF
CDR3nt: TGTGCCAGCAGTTTAGCGCCCAGGGGTGATCAGCCCCAGCATTTT

d_gene: -
v_gene: TRBV28
j_gene: TRBJ2-5
abundance: many
CDR3aa: CAISRRETQYF
CDR3nt: TGTGCCATCTCGAGAAGAGAGACCCAGTACTTC

d_gene: -
v_gene: TRBV27
j_gene: TRBJ2-1
abundance: -
CDR3aa: CASSLYGGLHNEQFF
CDR3nt: TGTGCCAGCAGTTTATACGGCGGGCTACACAATGAGCAGTTCTTC

d_gene: TRBD2
v_gene: TRBV27
j_gene: TRBJ2-3
abundance: -
CDR3aa: CASSELAALGADTQYF
CDR3nt: TGTGCCAGCAGCGAACTAGCGGCTTTGGGCGCAGATACGCAGTATTTT

d_gene: -
v_gene: TRBV5-1
j_gene: TRBJ1-5
abundance: few
CDR3aa: CASKKGPRGSNQPQHF
CDR3nt: TGCGCCAGCAAGAAGGGGCCTAGGGGTAGCAATCAGCCCCAGCATTTT

d_gene: TRBD1
v_gene: TRBV20-1
j_gene: TRBJ2-1
abundance: -
CDR3aa: CSERGTGEQFF
CDR3nt: TGCAGTGAGAGGGGGACAGGGGAGCAGTTCTTC

d_gene: -
v_gene: TRBV11-2
j_gene: TRBJ2-5
abundance: -
CDR3aa: CASSRGVTGRAQETQYF
CDR3nt: TGTGCCAGCAGCCGGGGGGTTACAGGGCGGGCACAAGAGACCCAGTACTTC

d_gene: -
v_gene: TRBV27
j_gene: TRBJ1-1
abundance: few
CDR3aa: CASSFGAEGRGAFF
CDR3nt: TGTGCCAGCAGTTTCGGGGCGGAAGGGCGGGGAGCTTTCTTT

d_gene: TRBD2
v_gene: TRBV7-2
j_gene: TRBJ2-2
abundance: -
CDR3aa: CASSPWVAGAYTGELFF
CDR3nt: TGTGCCAGCAGCCCTTGGGTAGCGGGGGCCTACACCGGGGAGCTGTTTTTT

d_gene: -
v_gene: TRBV5-1
j_gene: TRBJ2-1
abundance: once
CDR3aa: CASSVMVYSYNEQFF
CDR3nt: TGCGCCAGCAGTGTCATGGTTTACTCCTACAATGAGCAGTTCTTC

d_gene: -
v_gene: TRBV4-1
j_gene: TRBJ2-4
abundance: many
CDR3aa: CASSQVLNSGSYIQYF
CDR3nt: TGCGCCAGCAGCCAAGTTCTCAATAGCGGCTCTTACATTCAGTACTTC

d_gene: -
v_gene: TRBV12-3/TRBV12-4
j_gene: TRBJ2-1
abundance: many
CDR3aa: CASTLGGAHLDEQFF
CDR3nt: TGTGCCAGCACCTTAGGCGGGGCACACCTCGATGAGCAGTTCTTC

d_gene: TRBD2
v_gene: TRBV20-1
j_gene: TRBJ2-1
abundance: few
CDR3aa: CSAKLAGTPGSYNEQFF
CDR3nt: TGCAGTGCTAAGCTAGCGGGTACCCCTGGCTCCTACAATGAGCAGTTCTTC

d_gene: -
v_gene: TRBV7-2
j_gene: TRBJ2-7
abundance: many
CDR3aa: CASSTLRGSTEQYF
CDR3nt: TGTGCCAGCAGCACCCTTAGAGGCTCTACCGAGCAGTACTTC

d_gene: -
v_gene: TRBV5-1
j_gene: TRBJ2-2
abundance: few
CDR3aa: CASDPDTGELFF
CDR3nt: TGCGCGAGCGATCCAGACACCGGGGAGCTGTTTTTT

d_gene: -
v_gene: TRBV5-1
j_gene: TRBJ2-1
abundance: few
CDR3aa: CASSLGRKEQFF
CDR3nt: TGCGCCAGCAGCTTGGGGCGGAAAGAGCAGTTCTTC

d_gene: TRBD2
v_gene: TRBV7-8
j_gene: TRBJ2-1
abundance: -
CDR3aa: CASSSLGLAAPNEQFF
CDR3nt: TGTGCCAGCAGCTCACTAGGACTAGCGGCCCCCAATGAGCAGTTCTTC

d_gene: -
v_gene: TRBV12-3/TRBV12-4
j_gene: TRBJ2-5
abundance: few
CDR3aa: CATRPGTRETQYF
CDR3nt: TGTGCCACCAGGCCCGGGACCAGGGAGACCCAGTACTTC

d_gene: -
v_gene: TRBV12-3/TRBV12-4
j_gene: TRBJ1-2
abundance: few
CDR3aa: CASSLGLIYGYTF
CDR3nt: TGTGCCAGCAGTTTAGGTCTAATCTATGGCTACACCTTC

d_gene: -
v_gene: TRBV21-1
j_gene: TRBJ2-3
abundance: many
CDR3aa: CASSKDRGPTDTQYF
CDR3nt: TGTGCCAGCAGCAAAGACAGGGGGCCCACAGATACGCAGTATTTT

d_gene: -
v_gene: TRBV12-3/TRBV12-4
j_gene: TRBJ2-1
abundance: few
CDR3aa: CASSLGAGGHGEQFF
CDR3nt: TGTGCCAGCAGTTTAGGAGCAGGGGGGCATGGTGAGCAGTTCTTC

d_gene: -
v_gene: TRBV7-9
j_gene: TRBJ2-1
abundance: few
CDR3aa: CASSLGWTSTNEQFF
CDR3nt: TGTGCCAGCAGCTTAGGGTGGACGTCAACGAATGAGCAGTTCTTC